This TCR beta chain was recorded in a study of CD4 T cells in relation to SARS-CoV-2 and coronaviruses. As for the study in general: PBMCs were cultured with antigen for 10 days before TCR beta sequencing.

The unexposed donors gave CD4+ T cells in about 2011-2019, prior to COVID-19. The cells were cultured for 10 days before CD4+ T cells were isolated. As to this clone: The antigen is not known.

The table came from immunoSEQ multiplex PCR; TCRdb's copy has only in-frame clones and leaves some out. The sample holds roughly 10,000 clones; roughly 81% are singletons and the top ten take roughly a sixth. The TCR comes from a human donor in good health. Material for sequencing was CD4+ T cells from PBMCs, cultured in vitro.

CDR3 sequence reads: CASSLTSIEQFF. CDR3 DNA sequence: TGTGCCAGCAGTCTCACTAGTATTGAGCAGTTCTTC. The V gene is TRBV12-3 or TRBV12-4, the J gene TRBJ2-1, with a possible D match to TRBD2 (5 bases). V was clipped by 5 bases and J by 9 bases, with 11 bases between them. There are 12 residues in the CDR3.